These 28 T cell receptor beta chains were sequenced from one sample in a study of low-dose radiotherapy and immunotherapy resistance in tumors. Covering alpha and beta chains, TRAV- and TRBV-specific primers were used for the first-strand cDNA. It was with a constant-region primer and a V-primer adapter that TCRs were amplified over around 18 PCR cycles. Using its own MiXCR run on the reads, TCRdb lists one record per CDR3 protein. The sample has 16,000 or so distinct CDR3 sequences; under 80% are singletons. The receptors derive from a human donor with advanced metastatic prostate, ovarian, gallbladder or colorectal cancer (not recorded which). This table probably holds off-target reads from a library built for another chain.

The CDR3 DNA sequence: TGCGCCAGCAGCTTGAAGGAGACAGCCCCATCCTACGAGCAGTACTTC. Translated, it gives CASSLKETAPSYEQYF. The chain has TRBV5-1 and TRBJ2-7, with TRBD1 as a possible D gene (5 bases). Looked up from germline, CDR1 is SGHRS and CDR2 is YFSETQ. The CDR3 sequence is 16 residues long. V was cut by 1 base and J by 1 base, with 15 bases left in between.

This chain uses TRBV5-6 with TRBJ1-2; D is unresolved. Deletions cut 0 bases from V and 2 bases from J, with 5 bases between. The CDR3 spans 13 residues. Looked up from germline, CDR1 is SGHDT and CDR2 is YYEEEE. CDR3 residues: CASSLVGNYGYTF. DNA of the CDR3: TGTGCCAGCAGCTTGGTGGGAAACTATGGCTACACCTTC.

The V gene is TRBV24-1, the J gene TRBJ2-7; D call uncertain. Per the germline V gene, CDR1 is KGHDR and CDR2 is SFDVKD. The CDR3 sequence is 11 residues long. Trimming removed 5 bases at V and 4 bases at J, with 5 bases between. DNA for the CDR3: TGTGCCACCAGTGCCGGTTACGAGCAGTACTTC. This encodes CATSAGYEQYF.

The chain links TRBV28 to TRBJ2-1, with 10 bases identical to TRBD2. The CDR3 totals 16 residues. Germline V lookup: CDR1 MDHEN, CDR2 SYDVKM. V dropped 4 bases and J dropped 7; count of bases not matched to a gene: 10. The CDR3 protein is CASSSYTSGKVNEQFF. CDR3 nucleotides: TGTGCCAGCAGTTCGTACACTAGCGGGAAGGTGAATGAGCAGTTCTTC.

V and J are TRBV3-1 and TRBJ1-2; D is unresolved. Germline CDR1 LGHDT, CDR2 YNNKEL (reference sequence). Trimming shortened V by 4 bases and J by 4 bases, and 16 bases separated the two germline ends. The CDR3 is 15 residues long. CDR3 region: CASSREAPRGYGYTF. The CDR3 DNA sequence: TGTGCCAGCAGCCGAGAGGCCCCGCGCGGCTATGGCTACACCTTC.

This clonotype was counted between two and nine times. This chain connects TRBV24-1 to TRBJ1-4; 9 nucleotides match TRBD1. The CDR3 runs to 14 residues. CDR1 is KGHDR, CDR2 SFDVKD, per germline. After removal of 7 bases from V and 7 bases from J, the junction contained 6 bases not matched to a gene. The CDR3 sequence: CATSRTGEGEKLFF. The CDR3 bases are TGTGCCACCAGCAGGACAGGGGAAGGTGAAAAACTGTTTTTT.

The V and J genes are TRBV5-5 and TRBJ2-7, with D tentatively TRBD2 (5 bases). Deletions cut 3 bases from V and 3 bases from J, with 7 bases between. The CDR3 spans 12 residues. Germline V gives CDR1 SGHKS, CDR2 YYEKEE (reference sequence). CDR3 bases: TGTGCCAGCAGCTCCAGCGGCTACGAGCAGTACTTC. Amino acids: CASSSSGYEQYF.

This chain uses TRBV6-1 with TRBJ2-7; no clear D. V was clipped by 5 bases and J by 2 bases, with 13 bases between them. Germline V gene sequence: CDR1 MNHNS, CDR2 SASEGT. CDR3 length: 14 residues. CDR3 bases: TGTGCCAGCAGTTACCACGACAAGGCCTACGAGCAGTACTTC. It specifies CASSYHDKAYEQYF.

This clonotype was found a few times. V and J are TRBV6-6 and TRBJ2-3, with 7 bases lining up with TRBD2. The CDR3 length is 16 residues. Per germline, CDR1 MNHNY and CDR2 SVGAGI (reference sequence). The V gene end was trimmed by 2 bases and the J gene end by 2 bases; junction bases not matched to a gene: 7. The DNA of the CDR3 is TGTGCCAGCAGTTACGGGGAGGGAGGGCCCACAGATACGCAGTATTTT. This codes for CASSYGEGGPTDTQYF.

This chain uses TRBV7-9 with TRBJ2-3; D gene unclear. There are 14 residues in the CDR3. Trimming removed 2 bases from V and 6 bases from J, with 12 bases in between. Germline lookup yields CDR1 SEHNR and CDR2 FQNEAQ (reference sequence). The CDR3 is CASSLSLGLDTQYF. The CDR3 nucleotides read TGTGCCAGCAGCTTAAGCTTGGGTTTGGATACGCAGTATTTT.

The chain links TRBV3-1 to TRBJ1-4; D is possibly TRBD1 (5 bases). CDR1 and CDR2 (germline): LGHDT, YNNKEL (reference sequence). Between the trimmed V and J ends, which lost 2 bases and 8 bases, there was a span of 15 bases. CDR3 length equals 15 residues. CDR3: CASSQFGGAGEKLFF. In DNA, the CDR3 is TGTGCCAGCAGCCAATTTGGGGGAGCGGGGGAAAAACTGTTTTTT. The variable domain in full, with the rest retrieved from reference TRBV3-1 and TRBJ1-4, is DTAVSQTPKYLVTQMGNDKSIKCEQNLGHDTMYWYKQDSKKFLKIMFSYNNKELIINETVPNRFSPKSPDKAHLNLHINSLELGDSAVYFCASSQFGGAGEKLFFGSGTQLSVL.

The CDR3 loop reads CASHMTAGGPGEQFF. The CDR3 coding sequence is TGCGCCAGCCATATGACTGCGGGAGGGCCGGGTGAGCAGTTCTTC. The chain couples TRBV5-1 to TRBJ2-1; 9 nucleotides agree with TRBD2. V lost 7 bases, J lost 9 bases, and 14 bases stayed unmatched. Germline loops: CDR1 SGHRS, CDR2 YFSETQ. The CDR3 contains 15 residues.

The gene calls are TRBV6-6 and TRBJ1-1; TRBD1 is a possible D gene (5 bases). This CDR3 has 14 residues. V dropped 7 bases and J dropped 2 bases, with 14 bases sitting between them. Germline CDR1 reads MNHNY; CDR2 reads SVGAGI (reference sequence). CDR3 DNA: TGTGCCAGCAAGTTGGGACGTGTTAACACTGAAGCTTTCTTT. As protein: CASKLGRVNTEAFF.

The V gene is TRBV2, the J gene TRBJ1-6; 8 bases fit TRBD1. V lost 7 bases, J lost 4 bases, and 6 bases stayed unmatched. Germline CDR1 SNHLY, CDR2 FYNNEI. The CDR3 is 15 residues long. CDR3 nucleotides: TGTGCCAGCAAGATGGACAGGGATTATAATTCACCCCTCCACTTT. Its protein product is CASKMDRDYNSPLHF.

The chain combines TRBV6-1 with TRBJ2-3, with D unresolved. CDR1 is MNHNS and CDR2 is SASEGT in the germline V gene. Trimming removed 5 bases at V and 2 bases at J, with 11 bases between. The CDR3 loop spans 14 amino acids. CDR3 protein: CASSPASFTDTQYF. CDR3 bases: TGTGCCAGCAGTCCCGCCAGTTTCACAGATACGCAGTATTTT.

The genes are TRBV2 and TRBJ2-5; possible D gene TRBD1, 5 bases. Trimming left V 9 bases short and J 5 bases short, with 13 bases between. Germline V gene data show CDR1 as SNHLY and CDR2 as FYNNEI. The CDR3 runs 12 residues. The CDR3 DNA follows: TGTGCCAGAACCAAAGGGGTGGAGACCCAGTACTTC. This encodes CARTKGVETQYF. The full variable domain, with the rest looked up from reference TRBV2 and TRBJ2-5, is EPEVTQTPSHQVTQMGQEVILRCVPISNHLYFYWYRQILGQKVEFLVSFYNNEISEKSEIFDDQFSVERPDGSNFTLKIRSTKLEDSAMYFCARTKGVETQYFGPGTRLLVL.

The chain employs TRBV28 and TRBJ2-7, with 9 bases lining up with TRBD2. V lost 3 bases to trimming and J lost 3 bases; unmatched junction nucleotides: 3. The CDR3 loop spans 14 amino acids. Per germline, CDR1 MDHEN and CDR2 SYDVKM. For the CDR3, the DNA is TGTGCCAGCAGTTTGGGGACTAGCTTCTACGAGCAGTACTTC. This encodes CASSLGTSFYEQYF.

The V gene is TRBV4-3, the J gene TRBJ1-1; D not certain. Germline lookup yields CDR1 LGHNA and CDR2 YSLEER. Trimming took off 2 bases at V and 6 bases at J, with 10 bases between the two ends. This CDR3 spans 13 amino acids. CDR3 sequence reads: CASSQLREAEAFF. In DNA, the CDR3 is TGCGCCAGCAGCCAACTCCGGGAGGCTGAAGCTTTCTTT.

V is TRBV11-3 and J is TRBJ2-3; D uncertain. CDR1 and CDR2 from the germline V gene are SGHNT and YENEEA. Between the trimmed V and J ends, which lost 1 base and 0 bases, there was a span of 11 bases. The CDR3 contains 16 residues. DNA of the CDR3: TGTGCCAGCAGCTTAGTCCCCGCTGTTAGCACAGATACGCAGTATTTT. Translation gives CASSLVPAVSTDTQYF.

The chain has TRBV4-1 and TRBJ1-2; tentative D call: TRBD1 (5 bases). CDR3 length: 14 residues. Germline V lookup: CDR1 MGHRA, CDR2 YSYEKL. Trimming left V 0 bases short and J 5 bases short, with 10 bases between. The CDR3: CASSQDQTAYGYTF. The CDR3 DNA sequence: TGCGCCAGCAGCCAAGACCAGACAGCGTATGGCTACACCTTC.

The chain employs TRBV28 and TRBJ2-1; perhaps TRBD1 as D (6 bases). Looked up from germline, CDR1 is MDHEN and CDR2 is SYDVKM. The CDR3 covers 16 residues. The ends were cut back, 1 base at V and 2 bases at J, with 12 bases in the middle. This CDR3 reads CASSLYGRGTYNEQFF. CDR3 bases: TGTGCCAGCAGTTTATATGGCAGGGGAACCTACAATGAGCAGTTCTTC. The full variable domain, completed using reference TRBV28 and TRBJ2-1, is DVKVTQSSRYLVKRTGEKVFLECVQDMDHENMFWYRQDPGLGLRLIYFSYDVKMKEKGDIPEGYSVSREKKERFSLILESASTNQTSMYLCASSLYGRGTYNEQFFGPGTRLTVL.

This rearrangement joins TRBV11-1 to TRBJ1-1; a possible D gene is TRBD1 (5 bases). The V and J ends lost 2 bases and 6 bases respectively, with 10 bases between them. This CDR3 is 13 amino acids long. Germline V CDR1 and CDR2: SGHAT, FQDESV (reference sequence). The CDR3 coding sequence is TGTGCCAGCAGCTTAATGGGGGGTGCTGAAGCTTTCTTT. Protein product: CASSLMGGAEAFF.

The chain combines TRBV6-1 with TRBJ2-5; D is undetermined. The CDR3 is 12 residues long. Germline V lookup: CDR1 MNHNS, CDR2 SASEGT. Between the trimmed V and J ends, which lost 6 bases and 4 bases, there was a span of 9 bases. The CDR3 here is CASSRDGETQYF. The CDR3 nucleotides are TGTGCCAGCAGCCGCGATGGAGAGACCCAGTACTTC.

The CDR3 protein is CASSRLYRGRYSPLHF. The CDR3 DNA reads as TGTGCCAGCAGTCGCTTATACAGGGGGAGATATTCACCCCTCCACTTT. The chain has TRBV27 and TRBJ1-6, with 8 bases matching TRBD1. CDR1 MNHEY and CDR2 SMNVEV come from the germline V gene (reference sequence). The CDR3 is 16 residues long. J was trimmed by 8 bases and V by 5 bases; bases with no gene match: 11.

The chain carries TRBV4-1 and TRBJ1-2; tentative D call: TRBD1 (6 bases). The V gene's germline CDR1 is MGHRA and CDR2 YSYEKL. Trimming pared 5 bases from V and 0 bases from J, leaving 13 bases between. This CDR3 spans 15 amino acids. CDR3 residues: CASSLGAGTNYGYTF. The CDR3, as DNA: TGCGCCAGCAGCTTGGGGGCAGGTACTAACTATGGCTACACCTTC.

The sample holds a few counts of this clonotype. The V and J genes are TRBV29-1 and TRBJ2-1; 13 nucleotides line up with TRBD2. J was trimmed by 9 bases and V by 7 bases; bases with no gene match: 9. The CDR3 is made up of 14 amino acids. Germline V gene lookup returns CDR1 SQVTM and CDR2 ANQGSEA. The CDR3 here is CSGGLAGASSEQFF. In nucleotides, the CDR3 is TGCAGCGGTGGACTAGCGGGAGCCAGTAGTGAGCAGTTCTTC.

The rearrangement joins TRBV6-5 to TRBJ2-7, with D maybe TRBD2 (5 bases). This CDR3 spans 11 amino acids. V lost 6 bases, J lost 7 bases, and 10 bases lay in between. Germline V gene lookup returns CDR1 MNHEY and CDR2 SVGAGI. DNA for the CDR3: TGTGCCAGCAGGATAGAGCGGGAGCAGTACTTC. Translating it yields CASRIEREQYF.

The J gene is TRBJ1-5, the V gene TRBV6-2 or TRBV6-3, with 10 positions matching TRBD1. V lost 7 bases, J lost 4 bases, and 4 bases stayed unmatched. The length of the CDR3 is 14 residues. The germline CDR1 and CDR2 sequences are MNHEY and SVGEGT. In DNA, the CDR3 is TGTGCCAGCAAGGGACAGGGGTTTAATCAGCCCCAGCATTTT. It codes for CASKGQGFNQPQHF.